The 17 T cell receptor beta chains reported below all come from one sample, sequenced in a study of cytomegalovirus exposure and HLA in healthy donors. Amplification used 60 Vbeta primers and 13 Jbeta primers. Libraries were prepared by immunoSEQ multiplex PCR; TCRdb keeps only in-frame clonotypes and omits some of them. The sample has around 150,000 clones, just under 90% seen once; the top ten hold around 5.5%. The sequenced sample consisted of PBMCs. The receptors were sampled from a woman aged 25 to 39 in good health and CMV-seronegative.

In its sample, this clone was seen once. The rearrangement joins TRBV9 to TRBJ2-3; 8 bases agree with TRBD2. Germline CDR1 reads SGDLS; CDR2 reads YYNGEE. The CDR3 runs to 18 residues. With 0 bases clipped from V and 1 base from J, the junction kept 10 bases outside the gene matches. DNA for the CDR3: TGTGCCAGCAGCGTAGATGCGGGGGGCCTCATCGGCACAGATACGCAGTATTTT. Protein: CASSVDAGGLIGTDTQYF.

CDR3 in amino acids: CASRRTRTTDTQYF. The CDR3 DNA sequence: TGCGCCAGCAGGCGGACTAGAACCACAGATACGCAGTATTTT. This rearrangement joins TRBV5-1 to TRBJ2-3, with 7 bases aligning to TRBD2. V shed 5 bases, J shed 2 bases, and the junction held 5 bases outside the gene matches. CDR3 length equals 14 residues. The germline V gene has CDR1 SGHRS and CDR2 YFSETQ.

The rearrangement links TRBV29-1 to TRBJ1-4, with 9 nucleotides matching TRBD1. CDR3 length equals 14 residues. Germline lookup yields CDR1 SQVTM and CDR2 ANQGSEA. V lost 7 bases, J lost 4 bases, and 7 bases stayed unmatched. In DNA form, the CDR3 reads TGCAGCGCTCAAGACAGGGGGGTTAATGAAAAACTGTTTTTT. Its protein product is CSAQDRGVNEKLFF.

V gene TRBV18 combines with J gene TRBJ2-3, with a weak D call TRBD2 (6 bases). The CDR3 is 15 residues long. Trimming pared 6 bases from V and 3 bases from J, leaving 16 bases between. CDR1 is KGHSH and CDR2 is LQKENI in the germline V gene. The CDR3, as DNA: TGTGCCAGCTCGATAGGGACTGCCAGAACAGATACGCAGTATTTT. Residues: CASSIGTARTDTQYF.

Here the CDR3 DNA reads TGTGCCAGCGGTCACCCCACCGGGACAGGGCACACTGAAGCTTTCTTT. Encoded protein: CASGHPTGTGHTEAFF. This chain uses TRBV27 with TRBJ1-1; TRBD1 matches 9 bases. Germline-derived CDR1 and CDR2 are MNHEY and SMNVEV (reference sequence). CDR3 length: 16 amino acids. V dropped 8 bases and J dropped 3; count of bases not matched to a gene: 13.

This chain uses TRBV19 with TRBJ2-7, with a possible D match to TRBD1 (6 bases). Germline CDR1 reads LNHDA; CDR2 reads SQIVND (reference sequence). The CDR3 has 15 residues. V lost 3 bases, J lost 4 bases, and 16 bases lay in between. The CDR3 nucleotides read TGTGCCAGTAGTATGGGGGCAGGGCCCCTATACGAGCAGTACTTC. Protein: CASSMGAGPLYEQYF.

This clone was detected once. The V and J genes are TRBV7-2 and TRBJ2-7, with 7 bases fitting TRBD1. Germline V gene sequence: CDR1 SGHTA, CDR2 FQGNSA. Trimming at V came to 5 bases and at J to 1 base, leaving 2 bases not matched to a gene. The CDR3 runs 13 residues. This CDR3 reads CASSPDRSYEQYF. The CDR3 coding sequence is TGTGCCAGCAGCCCGGACAGGTCCTACGAGCAGTACTTC.

The rearrangement joins TRBV9 to TRBJ2-3; the match to TRBD2 covers 12 bases. Unmatched junction bases numbered 4, after V lost 3 bases and J lost 2 bases. Germline V CDR1 and CDR2: SGDLS, YYNGEE. This CDR3 is built from 16 residues. The DNA for the CDR3 is TGTGCCAGCAGCGAACTAGCGGGGGGAAACACAGATACGCAGTATTTT. Its translation is CASSELAGGNTDTQYF.

V is TRBV2 and J is TRBJ1-2; D unresolved. Trimming removed 6 bases at V and 2 bases at J, with 13 bases between. CDR3 length: 14 amino acids. Germline CDR1 SNHLY, CDR2 FYNNEI. The CDR3 bases are TGTGCCAGCAGAACCCCTCTGAGGAACTATGGCTACACCTTC. Amino acid sequence: CASRTPLRNYGYTF.

The V call is TRBV28, the J call TRBJ2-3; 11 bases map to TRBD1. CDR3 size: 15 residues. Losses at the gene ends were 4 bases for V and 7 bases for J; bases not matched to a gene: 7. CDR1 MDHEN and CDR2 SYDVKM come from the germline V gene. The CDR3 bases are TGTGCCAGCAGTTCACATCGGGACAGGGGGTATACGCAGTATTTT. This sequence encodes CASSSHRDRGYTQYF.

The chain joins TRBV7-9 to TRBJ2-7; 7 nucleotides agree with TRBD1. V was pared by 4 bases and J by 5 bases, with 8 bases of the junction left unmatched. CDR1 is SEHNR and CDR2 is FQNEAQ in the germline V gene (reference sequence). The CDR3 has 14 amino acids. DNA for the CDR3: TGTGCCAGCAGCTACCCAGGGGGTGGGGACGAGCAGTACTTC. This translates into CASSYPGGGDEQYF.

The chain has TRBV4-1 and TRBJ2-2; maybe TRBD2 (5 bases). The CDR3 has 18 residues. From germline, CDR1 is MGHRA and CDR2 YSYEKL. The ends were cut back, 1 base at V and 2 bases at J, with 17 bases in the middle. The chain's CDR3 is CASSQGWTGILNTGELFF. DNA for the CDR3: TGCGCCAGCAGCCAAGGGTGGACCGGGATTCTCAACACCGGGGAGCTGTTTTTT.

A single count supports this clone. V is TRBV28 and J is TRBJ2-7, with 7 nucleotides matching TRBD2. V trimming: 4 bases; J trimming: 2 bases; junction bases outside the gene matches: 8. There are 15 residues in the CDR3. Germline V gives CDR1 MDHEN, CDR2 SYDVKM. This chain's CDR3 is CASSWGGRGPYEQYF. In nucleotides, the CDR3 is TGTGCCAGCAGTTGGGGGGGTCGGGGACCCTACGAGCAGTACTTC.

V is TRBV19 and J is TRBJ2-7, with TRBD1 matching 9 bases. This CDR3 contains 14 residues. Unmatched junction bases numbered 12, after V lost 9 bases and J lost 6 bases. The germline gives CDR1 LNHDA, CDR2 SQIVND (reference sequence). The CDR3 DNA is TGTGCCAGCGATTGGGGGACAGGGCTTGGCGAGCAGTACTTC. Its translation is CASDWGTGLGEQYF.

The rearrangement uses TRBV4-3 and TRBJ2-7; 9 bases line up with TRBD2. CDR3 length equals 16 residues. Trimming removed 5 bases from V and 3 bases from J; junction bases left unmatched: 11. Germline V gene sequence: CDR1 LGHNA, CDR2 YSLEER. The CDR3 loop is CASSSQFRTSDYEQYF. The CDR3 nucleotides are TGCGCCAGCAGCTCCCAGTTCCGGACTAGCGACTACGAGCAGTACTTC.

The chain carries TRBV2 and TRBJ2-7; 7 bases map to TRBD2. CDR3 length equals 13 residues. Germline trimming cut 3 bases from V and 9 bases from J; bases unmatched to any gene: 8. Germline V lookup: CDR1 SNHLY, CDR2 FYNNEI. The CDR3 DNA reads TGTGCCAGCAGTGACCTCGTCTCGGGGGGGCAGTACTTC. Amino acids: CASSDLVSGGQYF.

V and J are TRBV5-1 and TRBJ2-5; TRBD1 agrees at 8 bases. The DNA end is more similar to TRBJ2-7, so the J call may be wrong. The germline gives CDR1 SGHRS, CDR2 YFSETQ. This CDR3 is built from 14 residues. CDR3 sequence (DNA): TGCGCCAGCAGCGCCGGACAGGGTCCCAACGAGCAGTACTTC. It translates to CASSAGQGPNEQYF.